Shown below are 22 T cell receptor beta chains from a single sample sequenced in a study of T cell responses to AZD1222 COVID-19 vaccine. Libraries were prepared by immunoSEQ multiplex PCR; TCRdb keeps only in-frame clonotypes and omits some of them. The sample carries tens of thousands of clones, 80% recorded once. The sample was peripheral blood, taken on day 0 of AZD1222 vaccination. These receptor sequences come from an adult in good health.

The chain uses TRBV25-1 and TRBJ1-1; TRBD1 agrees at 7 bases. The V gene end was trimmed by 8 bases and the J gene end by 1 base; junction bases not matched to a gene: 16. Germline V lookup: CDR1 MGHDK, CDR2 SYGVNS. The CDR3 sequence is 17 residues long. CDR3 DNA: TGTGCCAGCGACAAGAACACCCGGGACAGTCCGAACACTGAAGCTTTCTTT. Its protein is CASDKNTRDSPNTEAFF. Full variable domain (missing parts from reference TRBV25-1 and TRBJ1-1): EADIYQTPRYLVIGTGKKITLECSQTMGHDKMYWYQQDPGMELHLIHYSYGVNSTEKGDLSSESTVSRIRTEHFPLTLESARPSHTSQYLCASDKNTRDSPNTEAFFGQGTRLTVV.

The sample holds one count of this clone. As DNA, the CDR3 is TGTGCCAGCAGCACGGGGGATCAGCCCCAGCATTTT. Its protein is CASSTGDQPQHF. The rearrangement uses TRBV6-1 and TRBJ1-5; TRBD1 is a possible D gene (5 bases). Trimming cost V 6 bases and J 5 bases, with 8 bases left between them. Germline loops: CDR1 MNHNS, CDR2 SASEGT. This CDR3 region has 12 residues.

The CDR3 sequence: CSAGEGRYEQYF. The CDR3 DNA sequence: TGCAGCGCGGGGGAGGGGCGATACGAGCAGTACTTC. The genes are TRBV29-1 and TRBJ2-7, with 7 bases identical to TRBD2. CDR3 length equals 12 residues. Looked up from germline, CDR1 is SQVTM and CDR2 is ANQGSEA. Trimming cost V 7 bases and J 4 bases; bases outside gene matches: 7.

This clone has just one count. The chain couples TRBV6-5 to TRBJ2-3, with D uncertain. Trimming took off 0 bases at V and 4 bases at J, with 11 bases between the two ends. CDR1 MNHEY and CDR2 SVGAGI come from the germline V gene. The CDR3 has 15 residues. The CDR3, as DNA: TGTGCCAGCAGTTACTCTACCGCCCAGCCAGATACGCAGTATTTT. Amino acids: CASSYSTAQPDTQYF.

This clone came up a few times. CDR3 protein: CAIRGTGAYEQYF. The CDR3 DNA sequence: TGTGCCATCAGGGGGACTGGGGCCTACGAGCAGTACTTC. J is TRBJ2-7 and V is TRBV10-3; D is possibly TRBD2 (6 bases). The V end lost 6 bases, the J end lost 2 bases, and 11 bases lay between the germline ends. The germline gives CDR1 ENHRY, CDR2 SYGVKD. This CDR3 region has 13 residues.

This clone showed up just a few times. The rearrangement links TRBV10-3 to TRBJ1-1; weak D call: TRBD1 (5 bases). Looked up from germline, CDR1 is ENHRY and CDR2 is SYGVKD. The V gene lost 3 bases and the J gene lost 4 bases, with 15 bases spanning the gap. The CDR3 contains 15 residues. This CDR3 reads CAISEGGVRGTEAFF. The DNA of the CDR3 is TGTGCCATCAGTGAAGGAGGGGTCCGTGGCACTGAAGCTTTCTTT.

The V and J genes are TRBV28 and TRBJ1-1; weak D call: TRBD1 (5 bases). The V gene lost 5 bases and the J gene lost 5 bases, with 18 bases spanning the gap. Germline V gives CDR1 MDHEN, CDR2 SYDVKM. The CDR3 totals 15 residues. The CDR3 DNA reads as TGTGCCAGCAGTAACCACGGGACGATGGGGACTGAAGCTTTCTTT. Translating it yields CASSNHGTMGTEAFF.

J is TRBJ1-2 and V is TRBV23-1, with D tentatively TRBD1 (6 bases). TRBV23-1 is given ORF status, its function remaining uncertain. The V gene lost 4 bases and the J gene lost 6 bases, with 36 bases spanning the gap. This CDR3 is built from 21 residues. In nucleotides, the CDR3 is TGCGCCAGCAGTCGACAAATCGTCGGGATTCGAGGGGGAAGGGGTGGGCATGGCTACACCTTC. This encodes CASSRQIVGIRGGRGGHGYTF.

This clone was counted once. This chain links TRBV11-1 with TRBJ1-1; D is unresolved. Germline CDR1 SGHAT, CDR2 FQDESV (reference sequence). The CDR3 contains 13 residues. V gave up 8 bases and J gave up 3 bases, with 13 bases separating them. CDR3 sequence (DNA): TGTGCCAGCGGCGCTGAGAGGCACACTGAAGCTTTCTTT. This sequence encodes CASGAERHTEAFF.

The DNA of the CDR3 is TGTGCCAGCAGCCAAGATGGTCGAGCGGGTCAGGAGACCCAGTACTTC. Its translation: CASSQDGRAGQETQYF. The rearrangement uses TRBV4-2 and TRBJ2-5; TRBD2 might be the D (6 bases). V was clipped by 0 bases and J by 5 bases, with 16 bases between them. CDR1 is LGHNA, CDR2 YNFKEQ, per germline. The CDR3 has 16 amino acids.

The chain is built from TRBV18 and TRBJ2-7, with D uncertain. This CDR3 has 14 amino acids. The V end was cut by 2 bases, the J end by 0 bases, with 8 bases between. Germline V gives CDR1 KGHSH, CDR2 LQKENI. This CDR3 reads CASSPRPDSYEQYF. The CDR3 nucleotides are TGTGCCAGCTCACCAAGGCCAGACTCCTACGAGCAGTACTTC.

The chain links TRBV6-2 or TRBV6-3 to TRBJ1-5; D not resolved. The length of the CDR3 is 12 residues. V was cut by 2 bases and J by 13 bases, with 12 bases left in between. Germline CDR1 MNHEY, CDR2 SVGEGT. CDR3 nucleotides: TGTGCCAGCAGTTACCCCGGCCCAGGTCAGCATTTT. Protein sequence: CASSYPGPGQHF.

The rearrangement links TRBV5-1 to TRBJ1-1; D gene ambiguous. The CDR3 contains 13 residues. V shed 3 bases and J shed 4 bases, with 10 bases lying between them. Looked up from germline, CDR1 is SGHRS and CDR2 is YFSETQ. DNA for the CDR3: TGCGCCAGCAGCTGGGAAGCGGGCACTGAAGCTTTCTTT. Protein product: CASSWEAGTEAFF.

The rearrangement joins TRBV6-2 or TRBV6-3 to TRBJ2-2, with TRBD2 identical over 8 bases. CDR3 size: 16 residues. With V trimmed by 4 bases and J by 4 bases, 8 bases remained unmatched. The germline V gene encodes CDR1 MNHEY and CDR2 SVGEGT. In DNA form, the CDR3 reads TGTGCCAGCAGTTCCCCTGGCGGGGGGCCCACCGGGGAGCTGTTTTTT. It codes for CASSSPGGGPTGELFF.

V and J are TRBV6-5 and TRBJ2-7; 11 bases are a match to TRBD2. Germline values: CDR1 MNHEY, CDR2 SVGAGI. The CDR3 sequence is 15 residues long. The V and J ends lost 4 bases and 6 bases, in that order; junction bases with no gene match: 8. CDR3 region: CASSSGTSGGGEQYF. CDR3 nucleotides: TGTGCCAGCAGTTCCGGAACTAGCGGGGGAGGCGAGCAGTACTTC.

V gene TRBV6-2 or TRBV6-3 combines with J gene TRBJ2-5, with a tentative D call TRBD2 (6 bases). Germline CDR1 is MNHEY and CDR2 is SVGEGT. The CDR3 sequence is 14 residues long. Trimming cost V 5 bases and J 4 bases, with 14 bases left between them. The CDR3 loop is CASSPRLGGETQYF. CDR3 DNA sequence: TGTGCCAGCAGTCCCAGACTAGGAGGAGAGACCCAGTACTTC.

This chain uses TRBV19 with TRBJ1-2; possible D gene TRBD1, 6 bases. This CDR3 has 15 amino acids. The germline gives CDR1 LNHDA, CDR2 SQIVND (reference sequence). Between the trimmed V and J ends, which lost 1 base and 3 bases, there was a span of 12 bases. The CDR3 DNA follows: TGTGCCAGTAGTATAGTTAACAGGGAGGACTATGGCTACACCTTC. This sequence encodes CASSIVNREDYGYTF.

This rearrangement joins TRBV7-9 to TRBJ2-5, with 10 bases identical to TRBD1. The CDR3 consists of 16 residues. Germline V gene lookup returns CDR1 SEHNR and CDR2 FQNEAQ (reference sequence). After removal of 0 bases from V and 5 bases from J, the junction contained 6 bases not matched to a gene. CDR3 DNA sequence: TGTGCCAGCAGCTTAGCGGGACAGGGGTTCCGGGAGACCCAGTACTTC. Its protein product is CASSLAGQGFRETQYF.

The CDR3 here is CASSLSGRPEAFF. CDR3 nucleotide sequence: TGTGCCAGCAGCCTTTCGGGACGGCCTGAAGCTTTCTTT. This chain joins TRBV5-6 and TRBJ1-1, with a weak D call TRBD1 (5 bases). Germline lookup yields CDR1 SGHDT and CDR2 YYEEEE. Between the trimmed V and J ends, which lost 4 bases and 6 bases, there was a span of 13 bases. This CDR3 has 13 residues.

The chain employs TRBV19 and TRBJ2-5, with no clear D. The CDR3 runs to 13 residues. Germline values: CDR1 LNHDA, CDR2 SQIVND (reference sequence). Trimming cost V 4 bases and J 5 bases, with 11 bases left between them. The CDR3 DNA follows: TGTGCCAGTAGTAGTTTTGGGCGGGAGACCCAGTACTTC. It specifies CASSSFGRETQYF.

This rearrangement joins TRBV7-9 to TRBJ2-3, with TRBD1 as a possible D gene (5 bases). Germline CDR1 is SEHNR and CDR2 is FQNEAQ (reference sequence). The CDR3 is made up of 14 amino acids. Trimming removed 1 base from V and 4 bases from J, with 9 bases in between. Here the CDR3 DNA reads TGTGCCAGCAGCTTAGGGGGCTACTCAGATACGCAGTATTTT. Translating gives CASSLGGYSDTQYF.

This clone was seen more than once but under ten times. V is TRBV4-2 and J is TRBJ2-1; tentative D call: TRBD2 (6 bases). V lost 3 bases and J 0 bases, leaving 9 bases between the germline ends. From germline, CDR1 is LGHNA and CDR2 YNFKEQ. The CDR3 spans 15 residues. CDR3 sequence reads: CASSQGGDSYNEQFF. The CDR3 DNA reads TGTGCCAGCAGCCAGGGAGGAGACTCCTACAATGAGCAGTTCTTC.